This T cell receptor beta chain was obtained from a study of blood T cell repertoires in COVID-19. J was trimmed by 3 bases and V by 4 bases; bases with no gene match: 4. The CDR3 runs 13 residues. The germline CDR1 and CDR2 sequences are SGHDT and YYEEEE. The repertoire was sequenced with immunoSEQ multiplex PCR; TCRdb's copy has only in-frame clones and lacks some. Of approximately 94,000 clones detected, about 90% appear once; the ten largest clones hold 5%. The sequence was obtained from a human donor in a cohort sampled during active COVID-19. The rearrangement uses TRBV5-6 and TRBJ2-7; 7 bases line up with TRBD2. The material sequenced was peripheral blood. DNA of the CDR3: TGTGCCAGCAGCCGGGGACTACTCTACGAGCAGTACTTC. This codes for CASSRGLLYEQYF.